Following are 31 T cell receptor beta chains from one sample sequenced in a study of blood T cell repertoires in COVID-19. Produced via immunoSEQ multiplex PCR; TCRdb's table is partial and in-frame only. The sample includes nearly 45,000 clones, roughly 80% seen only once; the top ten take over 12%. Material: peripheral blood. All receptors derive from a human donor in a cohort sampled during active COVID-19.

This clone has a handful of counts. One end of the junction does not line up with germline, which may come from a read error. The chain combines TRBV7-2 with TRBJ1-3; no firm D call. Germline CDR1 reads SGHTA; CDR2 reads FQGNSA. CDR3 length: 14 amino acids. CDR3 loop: CASSLGAAGNTIYF. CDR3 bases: TGTGCCAGCAGCTTAGGGGCCGCTGGGAACACCATATATTTT.

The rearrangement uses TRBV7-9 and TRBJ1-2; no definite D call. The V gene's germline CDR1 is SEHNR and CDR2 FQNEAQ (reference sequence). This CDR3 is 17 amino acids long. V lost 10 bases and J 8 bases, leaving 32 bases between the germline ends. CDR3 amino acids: CAIGSGGLGRRVEGYTF. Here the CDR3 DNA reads TGTGCCATCGGTTCAGGAGGACTGGGAAGAAGGGTCGAAGGCTACACCTTC.

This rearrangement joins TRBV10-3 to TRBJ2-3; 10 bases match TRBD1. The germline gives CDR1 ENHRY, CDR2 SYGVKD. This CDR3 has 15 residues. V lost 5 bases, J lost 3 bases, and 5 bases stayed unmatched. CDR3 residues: CAISPGTGATDTQYF. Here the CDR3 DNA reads TGTGCCATCAGTCCCGGGACAGGGGCAACAGATACGCAGTATTTT.

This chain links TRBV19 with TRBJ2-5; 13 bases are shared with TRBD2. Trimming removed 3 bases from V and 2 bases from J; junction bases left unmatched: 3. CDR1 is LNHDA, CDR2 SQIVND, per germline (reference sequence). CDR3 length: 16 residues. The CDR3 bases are TGTGCCAGTAGTATCGGACTAGCGGGGGTACAAGAGACCCAGTACTTC. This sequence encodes CASSIGLAGVQETQYF.

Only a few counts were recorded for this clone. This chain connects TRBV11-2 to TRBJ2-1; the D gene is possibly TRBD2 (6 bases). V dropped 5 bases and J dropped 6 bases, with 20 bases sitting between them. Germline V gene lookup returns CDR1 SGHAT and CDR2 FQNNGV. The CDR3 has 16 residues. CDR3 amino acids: CASSTLGGERGNEQFF. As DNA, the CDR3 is TGTGCCAGCAGCACCCTTGGCGGGGAACGGGGCAATGAGCAGTTCTTC.

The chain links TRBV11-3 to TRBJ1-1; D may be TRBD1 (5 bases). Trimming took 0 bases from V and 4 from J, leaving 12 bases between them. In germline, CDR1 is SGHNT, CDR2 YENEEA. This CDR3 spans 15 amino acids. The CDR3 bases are TGTGCCAGCAGCTTAGATGCCGGGGGGAGCACTGAAGCTTTCTTT. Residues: CASSLDAGGSTEAFF.

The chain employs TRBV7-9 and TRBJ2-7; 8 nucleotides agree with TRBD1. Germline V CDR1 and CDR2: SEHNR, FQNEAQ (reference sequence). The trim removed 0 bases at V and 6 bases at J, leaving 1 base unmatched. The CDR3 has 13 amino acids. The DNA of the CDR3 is TGTGCCAGCAGCTTAGCGACAGGGGCCGAGCAGTACTTC. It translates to CASSLATGAEQYF.

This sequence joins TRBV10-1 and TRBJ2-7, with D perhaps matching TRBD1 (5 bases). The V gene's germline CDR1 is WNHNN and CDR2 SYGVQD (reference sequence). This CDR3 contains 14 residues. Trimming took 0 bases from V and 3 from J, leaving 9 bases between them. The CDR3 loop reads CASSESSRDYEQYF. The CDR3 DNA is TGCGCCAGCAGTGAGTCCTCCAGGGACTACGAGCAGTACTTC.

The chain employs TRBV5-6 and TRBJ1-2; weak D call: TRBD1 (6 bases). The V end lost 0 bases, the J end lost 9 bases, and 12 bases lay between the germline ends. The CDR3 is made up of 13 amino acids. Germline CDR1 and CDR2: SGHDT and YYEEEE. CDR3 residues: CASSLVQQGSYTF. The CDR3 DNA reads TGTGCCAGCAGCTTGGTCCAACAGGGTAGCTACACCTTC.

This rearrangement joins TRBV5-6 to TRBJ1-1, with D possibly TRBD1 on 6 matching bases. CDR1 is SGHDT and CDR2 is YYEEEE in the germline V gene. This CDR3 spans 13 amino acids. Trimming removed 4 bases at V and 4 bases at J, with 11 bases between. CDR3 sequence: CASSPQGFTEAFF. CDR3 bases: TGTGCCAGCAGCCCACAGGGTTTCACTGAAGCTTTCTTT. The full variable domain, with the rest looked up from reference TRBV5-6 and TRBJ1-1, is DAGVTQSPTHLIKTRGQQVTLRCSPKSGHDTVSWYQQALGQGPQFIFQYYEEEERQRGNFPDRFSGHQFPNYSSELNVNALLLGDSALYLCASSPQGFTEAFFGQGTRLTVV.

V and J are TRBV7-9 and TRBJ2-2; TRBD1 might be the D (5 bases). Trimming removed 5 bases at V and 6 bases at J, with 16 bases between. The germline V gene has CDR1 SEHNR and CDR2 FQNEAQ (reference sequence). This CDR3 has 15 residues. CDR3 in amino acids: CASSATTARAGELFF. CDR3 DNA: TGTGCCAGCAGCGCCACTACTGCCAGGGCCGGGGAGCTGTTTTTT.

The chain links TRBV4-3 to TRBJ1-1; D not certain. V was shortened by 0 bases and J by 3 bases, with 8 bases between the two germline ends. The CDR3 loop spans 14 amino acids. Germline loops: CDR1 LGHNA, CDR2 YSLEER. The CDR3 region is CASSQDFRYTEAFF. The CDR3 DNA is TGCGCCAGCAGCCAAGATTTCAGGTACACTGAAGCTTTCTTT.

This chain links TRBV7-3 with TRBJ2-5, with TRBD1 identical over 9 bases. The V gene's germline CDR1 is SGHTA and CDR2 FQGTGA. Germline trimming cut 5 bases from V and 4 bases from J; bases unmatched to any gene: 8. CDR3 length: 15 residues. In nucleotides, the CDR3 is TGTGCCAGCAGCCCGACAGGGGGTAAGGGAGAGACCCAGTACTTC. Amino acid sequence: CASSPTGGKGETQYF.

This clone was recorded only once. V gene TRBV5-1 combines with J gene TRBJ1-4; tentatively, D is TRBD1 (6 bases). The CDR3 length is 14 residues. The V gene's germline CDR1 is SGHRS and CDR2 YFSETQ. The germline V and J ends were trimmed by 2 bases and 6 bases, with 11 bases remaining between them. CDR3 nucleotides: TGCGCCAGCAGCTTACAGGGATGGGATGAAAAACTGTTTTTT. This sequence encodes CASSLQGWDEKLFF.

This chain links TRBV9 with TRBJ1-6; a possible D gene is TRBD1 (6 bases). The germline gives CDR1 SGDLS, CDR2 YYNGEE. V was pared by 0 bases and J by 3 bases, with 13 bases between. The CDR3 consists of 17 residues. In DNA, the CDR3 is TGTGCCAGCAGCGTAGGGGCAGGGGATGACTATAATTCACCCCTCCACTTT. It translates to CASSVGAGDDYNSPLHF. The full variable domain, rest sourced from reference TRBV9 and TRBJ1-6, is DSGVTQTPKHLITATGQRVTLRCSPRSGDLSVYWYQQSLDQGLQFLIQYYNGEERAKGNILERFSAQQFPDLHSELNLSSLELGDSALYFCASSVGAGDDYNSPLHFGNGTRLTVT.

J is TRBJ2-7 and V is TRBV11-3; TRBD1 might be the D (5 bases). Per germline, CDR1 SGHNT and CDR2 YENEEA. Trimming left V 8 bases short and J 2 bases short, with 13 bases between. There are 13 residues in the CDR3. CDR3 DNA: TGTGCCAGCTCAGAGACAGAAACCTACGAGCAGTACTTC. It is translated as CASSETETYEQYF.

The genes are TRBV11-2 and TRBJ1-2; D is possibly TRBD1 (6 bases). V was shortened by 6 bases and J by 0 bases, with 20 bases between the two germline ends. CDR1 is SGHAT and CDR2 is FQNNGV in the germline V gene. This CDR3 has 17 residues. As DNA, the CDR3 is TGTGCCAGCAGACCCTTTGGGGGGGCGCGCCCTAACTATGGCTACACCTTC. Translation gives CASRPFGGARPNYGYTF.

CDR3 region: CATSAGAGGESSYEQYF. In nucleotides, the CDR3 is TGTGCCACCAGTGCCGGCGCGGGGGGGGAGTCATCCTACGAGCAGTACTTC. The chain uses TRBV24-1 and TRBJ2-7; 9 bases agree with TRBD2. The junction had 11 bases not matched to a gene; V was cut back by 5 bases and J by 1 base. The CDR3 has 17 amino acids. Germline V gives CDR1 KGHDR, CDR2 SFDVKD.

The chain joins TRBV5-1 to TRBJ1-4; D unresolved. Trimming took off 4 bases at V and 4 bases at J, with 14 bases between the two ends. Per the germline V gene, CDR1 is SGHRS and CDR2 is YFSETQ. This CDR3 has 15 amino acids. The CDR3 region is CASSPGGEINEKLFF. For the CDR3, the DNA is TGCGCCAGCAGCCCGGGTGGGGAGATTAATGAAAAACTGTTTTTT.

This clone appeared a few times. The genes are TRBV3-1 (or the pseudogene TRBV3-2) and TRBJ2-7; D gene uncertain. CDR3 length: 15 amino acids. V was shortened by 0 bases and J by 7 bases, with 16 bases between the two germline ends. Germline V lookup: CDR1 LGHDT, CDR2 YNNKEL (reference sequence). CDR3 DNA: TGTGCCAGCAGCCAAGATTTTGCAGGCCCTCTGGAGCAGTACTTC. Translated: CASSQDFAGPLEQYF.

The DNA for the CDR3 is TGTGCCCTCTCCGGGGCCAACGTCCTGACTTTC. Its translation is CALSGANVLTF. The gene calls are TRBV30 and TRBJ2-6; no reliable D call. CDR1 is GTSNPN, CDR2 SVGIG, per germline (reference sequence). The length of the CDR3 is 11 residues. Trimming stripped 8 bases from V and 4 bases from J, with 6 bases between.

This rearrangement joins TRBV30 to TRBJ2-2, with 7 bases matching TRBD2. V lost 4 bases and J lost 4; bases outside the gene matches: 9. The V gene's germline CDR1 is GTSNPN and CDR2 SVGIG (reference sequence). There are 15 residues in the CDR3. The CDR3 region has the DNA TGTGCCTGGACAAAGCGGGGATCGACCACCGGGGAGCTGTTTTTT. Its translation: CAWTKRGSTTGELFF.

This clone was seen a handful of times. DNA of the CDR3: TGCGCCAGCAGCCAAGAAGGACAGAGGAACACCGGGGAGCTGTTTTTT. Its protein is CASSQEGQRNTGELFF. V usage is TRBV4-3 and J usage is TRBJ2-2, with D possibly matching TRBD1 (6 bases). CDR1 and CDR2 from the germline V gene are LGHNA and YSLEER. The V end lost 0 bases, the J end lost 1 base, and 9 bases lay between the germline ends. The CDR3 runs 16 residues.

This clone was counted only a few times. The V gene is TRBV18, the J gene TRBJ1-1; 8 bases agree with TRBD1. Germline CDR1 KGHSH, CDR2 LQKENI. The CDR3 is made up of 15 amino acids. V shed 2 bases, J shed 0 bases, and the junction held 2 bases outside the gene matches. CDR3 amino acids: CASSPMGQVNTEAFF. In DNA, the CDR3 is TGTGCCAGCTCACCAATGGGACAGGTGAACACTGAAGCTTTCTTT.

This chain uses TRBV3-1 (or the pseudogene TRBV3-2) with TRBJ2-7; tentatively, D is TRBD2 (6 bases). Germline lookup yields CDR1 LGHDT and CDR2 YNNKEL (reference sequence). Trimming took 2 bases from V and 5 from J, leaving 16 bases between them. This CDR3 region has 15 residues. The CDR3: CASSQFGGAGDEQYF. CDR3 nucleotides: TGTGCCAGCAGCCAATTCGGGGGAGCAGGAGACGAGCAGTACTTC.

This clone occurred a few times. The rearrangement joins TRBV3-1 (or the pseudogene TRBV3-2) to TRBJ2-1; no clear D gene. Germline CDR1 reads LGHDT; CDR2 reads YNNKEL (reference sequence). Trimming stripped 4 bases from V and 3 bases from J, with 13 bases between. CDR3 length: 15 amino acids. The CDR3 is CASSPHFGFYNEQFF. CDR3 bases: TGTGCCAGCAGCCCCCATTTCGGTTTCTACAATGAGCAGTTCTTC.

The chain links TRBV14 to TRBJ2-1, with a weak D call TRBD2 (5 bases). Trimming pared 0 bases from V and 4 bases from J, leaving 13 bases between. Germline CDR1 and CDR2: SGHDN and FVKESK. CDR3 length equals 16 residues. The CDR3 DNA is TGTGCCAGCAGCCAAGATCGTGGGAGCGGATACAATGAGCAGTTCTTC. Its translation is CASSQDRGSGYNEQFF.

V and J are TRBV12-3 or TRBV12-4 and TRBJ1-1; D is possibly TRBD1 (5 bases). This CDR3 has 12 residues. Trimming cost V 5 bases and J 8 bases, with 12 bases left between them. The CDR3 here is CASSPRGTEAFF. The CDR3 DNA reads TGTGCCAGCAGTCCGCGGGGGACGGAAGCTTTCTTT.

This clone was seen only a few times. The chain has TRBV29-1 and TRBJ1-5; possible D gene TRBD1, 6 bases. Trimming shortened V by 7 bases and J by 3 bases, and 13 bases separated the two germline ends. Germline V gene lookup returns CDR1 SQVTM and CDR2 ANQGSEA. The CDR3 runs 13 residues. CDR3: CSAGGGPNQPQHF. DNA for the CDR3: TGCAGCGCCGGGGGGGGCCCCAATCAGCCCCAGCATTTT.

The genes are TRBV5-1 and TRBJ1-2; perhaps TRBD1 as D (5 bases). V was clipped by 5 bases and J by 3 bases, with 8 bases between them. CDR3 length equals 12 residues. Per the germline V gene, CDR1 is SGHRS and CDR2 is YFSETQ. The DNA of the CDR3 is TGCGCCAGCAGGGACACCCACTATGGCTACACCTTC. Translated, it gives CASRDTHYGYTF.

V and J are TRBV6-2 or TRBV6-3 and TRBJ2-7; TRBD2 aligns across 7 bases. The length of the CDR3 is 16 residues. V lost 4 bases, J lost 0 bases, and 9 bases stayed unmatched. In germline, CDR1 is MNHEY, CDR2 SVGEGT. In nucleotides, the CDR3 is TGTGCCAGCAGTTGGAAACCGGGGGGAAACTCCTACGAGCAGTACTTC. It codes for CASSWKPGGNSYEQYF.